This paragraph reports one T cell receptor beta chain. The V and J ends lost 1 base and 3 bases respectively, with 6 bases between them. Germline assignment: CDR1 MGHRA and CDR2 YSYEKL. The CDR3 runs 13 residues. The sample belongs to a study of blood T cells in healthy people across ages. With a J-beta primer mix and a sample-barcoded 5' primer, a second PCR ran about 7 to 12 cycles. One entry per CDR3 protein results from TCRdb running MiXCR on the 5' RACE reads. The data contain over 1,300,000 distinct CDR3 sequences, almost 60% of them singletons. Staff drew 9 to 10 milliliters of peripheral blood from each donor.

The chain uses TRBV4-1 and TRBJ1-2; D remains unclear. Sample: blood. The sequence came from a man younger than 35 in good health. The CDR3 reads CASSQVADYGYTF. As DNA, the CDR3 is TGCGCCAGCAGCCAAGTTGCTGACTATGGCTACACCTTC.